These 11 T cell receptor beta chains came from one sample sequenced in a study of shared clonotypes between healthy human individuals. The protocol was immunoSEQ multiplex PCR, while the TCRdb copy is restricted to in-frame clones and leaves out a portion. The sample holds 550,000 to 800,000 clones, about 74% seen once. Sample: memory CD4+ T cells sorted from blood. This sample's subset: CD45RA-negative fraction. The receptors were sampled from a woman in her twenties or thirties in good health.

The CDR3 region is CASSPEAAIAGVSYNEQFF. As DNA, the CDR3 is TGTGCCAGCAGCCCCGAGGCCGCGATAGCGGGAGTTTCCTACAATGAGCAGTTCTTC. This chain uses TRBV7-9 with TRBJ2-1, with 9 bases lining up with TRBD2. In germline, CDR1 is SEHNR, CDR2 FQNEAQ (reference sequence). With V trimmed by 5 bases and J by 1 base, 15 bases remained unmatched. The CDR3 consists of 19 residues.

This clone has just a few counts. This rearrangement joins TRBV27 to TRBJ2-7, with no clear D. Trimming shortened V by 4 bases and J by 7 bases, and 11 bases separated the two germline ends. Germline assignment: CDR1 MNHEY and CDR2 SMNVEV (reference sequence). This CDR3 region has 12 residues. The CDR3 is CASSSLRLEQYF. CDR3 bases: TGTGCCAGCAGTTCCCTAAGACTGGAGCAGTACTTC.

The CDR3 sequence: CASGTGTSYEQYF. CDR3 bases: TGTGCCAGCGGGACCGGGACTAGCTACGAGCAGTACTTC. V gene TRBV5-4 combines with J gene TRBJ2-7, with 8 nucleotides matching TRBD2. Germline V CDR1 and CDR2: SGHNT, YYREEE (reference sequence). After removal of 7 bases from V and 3 bases from J, the junction contained 6 bases not matched to a gene. The CDR3 consists of 13 residues.

Details on this clone: Germline and junction disagree at one end, which may indicate a read error. CDR3 loop: CAITGSTDTQYF. The CDR3 DNA reads as TGTGCCATCACCGGGAGCACGGATACGCAGTATTTT. The chain uses TRBV28 and TRBJ2-3; tentatively, D is TRBD2 (6 bases). The CDR3 totals 12 residues. Germline-derived CDR1 and CDR2 are MDHEN and SYDVKM.

This clone was recorded once. V is TRBV10-3 and J is TRBJ2-7, with TRBD1 identical over 11 bases. The CDR3 has 12 amino acids. Germline V CDR1 and CDR2: ENHRY, SYGVKD. The ends lost 6 bases at V and 7 bases at J; junction bases unmatched: 2. The CDR3 reads CAIRGTGGEQYF. The CDR3 DNA is TGTGCCATCAGGGGGACAGGGGGTGAGCAGTACTTC.

The V gene is TRBV5-1, the J gene TRBJ2-2; 10 bases match TRBD2. The trim removed 1 base at V and 2 bases at J, leaving 8 bases unmatched. From germline, CDR1 is SGHRS and CDR2 YFSETQ. CDR3 size: 18 residues. CDR3: CASSLRASGRGNTGELFF. The CDR3 region has the DNA TGCGCCAGCAGCTTGCGCGCCAGCGGGAGGGGCAACACCGGGGAGCTGTTTTTT. Looking up the rest from reference TRBV5-1 and TRBJ2-2 gives the full variable domain: KAGVTQTPRYLIKTRGQQVTLSCSPISGHRSVSWYQQTPGQGLQFLFEYFSETQRNKGNFPGRFSGRQFSNSRSEMNVSTLELGDSALYLCASSLRASGRGNTGELFFGEGSRLTVL.

CDR3 sequence reads: CASSLTHQTSGFSYEQYF. In DNA form, the CDR3 reads TGCGCCAGCAGCTTGACCCACCAGACTAGCGGTTTCTCCTACGAGCAGTACTTC. The chain recombines TRBV5-1 with TRBJ2-7, with 9 bases that match TRBD2. V dropped 1 base and J dropped 0; count of bases not matched to a gene: 11. There are 18 residues in the CDR3. Germline V gives CDR1 SGHRS, CDR2 YFSETQ.

This clone occurred many times. The rearrangement uses TRBV27 and TRBJ1-1; 7 bases are a match to TRBD1. The germline gives CDR1 MNHEY, CDR2 SMNVEV (reference sequence). The CDR3 sequence is 17 residues long. V dropped 2 bases and J dropped 1; count of bases not matched to a gene: 10. Here the CDR3 reads CASSLGSGGVENTEAFF. CDR3 nucleotide sequence: TGTGCCAGCAGTTTAGGATCAGGGGGAGTAGAGAACACTGAAGCTTTCTTT.

The rearrangement links TRBV6-1 to TRBJ1-5; a possible D gene is TRBD1 (6 bases). Germline CDR1 and CDR2: MNHNS and SASEGT. This CDR3 is 17 amino acids long. The germline V and J ends were trimmed by 4 bases and 3 bases, with 19 bases remaining between them. The CDR3 spells CASSGGGGQVVNQPQHF. As DNA, the CDR3 is TGTGCCAGCAGTGGAGGGGGGGGGCAGGTGGTCAATCAGCCCCAGCATTTT.

A single count supports this clone. The chain uses TRBV4-2 and TRBJ2-7; D may match TRBD1 or TRBD2 (5 bases each). Trimming pared 0 bases from V and 2 bases from J, leaving 14 bases between. The CDR3 sequence is 16 residues long. Germline V gene lookup returns CDR1 LGHNA and CDR2 YNFKEQ. The chain's CDR3 is CASSQDGADKTYEQYF. In nucleotides, the CDR3 is TGTGCCAGCAGCCAAGACGGGGCAGACAAAACCTACGAGCAGTACTTC.

The gene calls are TRBV4-1 and TRBJ2-3, with 10 bases fitting TRBD2. The V gene end was trimmed by 2 bases and the J gene end by 8 bases; junction bases not matched to a gene: 10. There are 16 residues in the CDR3. Per the germline V gene, CDR1 is MGHRA and CDR2 is YSYEKL. CDR3: CASSQSRAGGPATQYF. The CDR3 DNA sequence: TGCGCCAGCAGCCAATCCAGAGCGGGAGGGCCGGCTACGCAGTATTTT.